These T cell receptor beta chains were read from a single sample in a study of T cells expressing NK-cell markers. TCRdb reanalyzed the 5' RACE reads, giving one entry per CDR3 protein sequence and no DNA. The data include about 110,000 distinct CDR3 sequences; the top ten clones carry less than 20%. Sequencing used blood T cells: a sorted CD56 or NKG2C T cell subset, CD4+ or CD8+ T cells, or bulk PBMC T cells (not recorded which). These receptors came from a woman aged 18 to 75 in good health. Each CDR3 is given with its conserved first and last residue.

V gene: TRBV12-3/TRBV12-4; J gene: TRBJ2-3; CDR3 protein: CASSWLLGTQYF
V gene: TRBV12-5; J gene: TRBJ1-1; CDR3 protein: CASGFHRGWEAFF
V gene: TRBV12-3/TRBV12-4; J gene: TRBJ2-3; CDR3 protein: CASSLTGADTQYF
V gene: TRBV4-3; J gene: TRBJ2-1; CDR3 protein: CASSQEALADYNEQFF
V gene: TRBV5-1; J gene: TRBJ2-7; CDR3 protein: CASSSSGTGAYEQYF
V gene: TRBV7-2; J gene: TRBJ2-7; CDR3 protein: CASEGVAGGREQYF
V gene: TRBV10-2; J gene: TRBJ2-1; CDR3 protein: CASTESGGYNEQFF
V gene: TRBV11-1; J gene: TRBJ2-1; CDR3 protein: CASRLDSSEQFF
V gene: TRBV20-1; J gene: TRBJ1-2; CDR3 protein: CSASGTGGYTF
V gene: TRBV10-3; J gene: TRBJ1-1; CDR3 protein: CAISESVLDRAGTEAFF
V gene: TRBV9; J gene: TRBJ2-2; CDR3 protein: CASSAGRLATTGELFF
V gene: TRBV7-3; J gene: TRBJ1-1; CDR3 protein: CASSSLIGENTEAFF
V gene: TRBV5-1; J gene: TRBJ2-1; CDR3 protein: CASSGENEQFF
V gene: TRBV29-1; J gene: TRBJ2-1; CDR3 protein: CSERLAGGSEQFF
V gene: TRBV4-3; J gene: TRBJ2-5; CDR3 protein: CASSHNLGAERQETQYF
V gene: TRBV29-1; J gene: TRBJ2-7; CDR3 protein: CSGIDSYEQYF
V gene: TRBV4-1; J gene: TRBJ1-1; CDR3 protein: CASTTGRGTEAFF
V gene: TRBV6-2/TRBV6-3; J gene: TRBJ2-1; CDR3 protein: CASSNWGNEQFF
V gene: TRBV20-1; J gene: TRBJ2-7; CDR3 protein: CSARDLDRGLSDEQYF
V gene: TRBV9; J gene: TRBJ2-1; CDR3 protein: CASSVAGGESNEQFF
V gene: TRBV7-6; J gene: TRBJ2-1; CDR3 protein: CASSPTAGYNEQFF
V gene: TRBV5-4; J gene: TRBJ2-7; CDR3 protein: CATGTSGSMLREQYF
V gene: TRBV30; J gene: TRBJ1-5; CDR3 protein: CAWSVGGSNQPQHF
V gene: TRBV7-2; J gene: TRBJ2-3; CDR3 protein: CASSSTSGRLDTQYF
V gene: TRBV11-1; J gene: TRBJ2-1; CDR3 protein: CASSLDADSPQFSYRAEQFF
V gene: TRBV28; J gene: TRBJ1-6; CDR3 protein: CASSLAPRQGSSPLHF
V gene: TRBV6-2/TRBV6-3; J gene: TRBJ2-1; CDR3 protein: CASSYSSLGDRGPYNEQFF
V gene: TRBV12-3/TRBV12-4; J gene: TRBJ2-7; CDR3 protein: CASSNRDRPTEQYF
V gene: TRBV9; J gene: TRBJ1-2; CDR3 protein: CASSVEGQPLNYGYTF
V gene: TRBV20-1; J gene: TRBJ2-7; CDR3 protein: CSARPGTSYEQYF
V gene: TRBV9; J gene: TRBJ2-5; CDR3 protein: CASSGQGTSPFGTQYF
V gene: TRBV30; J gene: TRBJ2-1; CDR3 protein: CAWSSSYNEQFF
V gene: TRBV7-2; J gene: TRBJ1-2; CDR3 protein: CAKTGVGYGYTF
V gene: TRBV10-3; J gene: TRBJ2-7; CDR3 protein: CAIGREDYEQYF
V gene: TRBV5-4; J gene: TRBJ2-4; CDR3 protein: CASSDDRSAKNIQYF
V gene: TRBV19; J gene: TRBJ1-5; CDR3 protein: CASSIGDRGNQPQHF
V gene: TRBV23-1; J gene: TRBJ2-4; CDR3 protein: CASFPSGRLAKNIQYF
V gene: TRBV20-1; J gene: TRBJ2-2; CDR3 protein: CSVSGPGELFF
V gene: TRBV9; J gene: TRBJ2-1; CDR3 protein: CASSPLAGEQFF
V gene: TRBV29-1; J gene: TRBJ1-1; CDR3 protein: CSGVQGGYTEAFF
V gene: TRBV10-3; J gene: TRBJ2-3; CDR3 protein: CAISDEQGDTQYF
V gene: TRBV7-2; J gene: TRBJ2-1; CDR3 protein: CASSLIANLYNEQFF
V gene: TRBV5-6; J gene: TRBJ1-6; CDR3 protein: CASSLGRHPYSPLHF
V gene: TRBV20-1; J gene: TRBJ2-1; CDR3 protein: CSARGGGAVTEQFF
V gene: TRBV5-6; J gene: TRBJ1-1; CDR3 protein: CASSLVDQNTEAFF
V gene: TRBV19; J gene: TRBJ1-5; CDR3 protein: CASGQGGATAAQHF
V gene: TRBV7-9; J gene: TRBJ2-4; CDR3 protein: CASSLALGVGIQYF
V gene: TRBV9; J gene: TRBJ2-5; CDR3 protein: CASSPMVGETQYF
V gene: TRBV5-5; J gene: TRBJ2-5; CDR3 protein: CASSLGSSPETQYF
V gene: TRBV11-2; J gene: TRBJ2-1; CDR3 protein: CASSLDSPLAVRPYNEQFF
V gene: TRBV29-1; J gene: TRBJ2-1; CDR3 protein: CSVTGSRNEQFF